What follows are 30 T cell receptor beta chains derived from one specimen sequenced in a study of beta chain features in type 1 diabetes. Sequencing targeted expressed TCRB transcripts, as all isolated RNA had been reverse transcribed. Some clones are missing from TCRdb's copy, which holds only in-frame ones; the method was immunoSEQ multiplex PCR. The sample holds about 450,000 clones, roughly 11% seen once. Sequencing used naive CD4+ T cells from blood. The receptors derive from a woman under 30 in good health.

The rearrangement uses TRBV7-2 and TRBJ2-1; no clear D. The V end lost 5 bases, the J end lost 6 bases, and 14 bases lay between the germline ends. This CDR3 spans 14 amino acids. Germline-derived CDR1 and CDR2 are SGHTA and FQGNSA. The CDR3 DNA is TGTGCCAGCAGCCCAAAGGGCCTACTCAATGAGCAGTTCTTC. Amino acids: CASSPKGLLNEQFF.

This chain links TRBV5-4 with TRBJ1-1; a weak D match, TRBD1 (6 bases). This CDR3 spans 13 amino acids. Trimming cost V 4 bases and J 1 base, with 8 bases left between them. From germline, CDR1 is SGHNT and CDR2 YYREEE (reference sequence). The CDR3 sequence is CASSADRNTEAFF. The CDR3 DNA reads as TGTGCCAGCAGCGCGGACAGGAACACTGAAGCTTTCTTT.

This clone showed up just a few times. The chain recombines TRBV7-6 with TRBJ2-3, with unresolved D. Trimming cost V 5 bases and J 5 bases, with 14 bases left between them. CDR1 is SGHVS, CDR2 FNYEAQ, per germline. The CDR3 contains 14 residues. CDR3 sequence: CASSPRPHGDTQYF. For the CDR3, the DNA is TGTGCCAGCAGCCCCCGTCCTCACGGAGATACGCAGTATTTT.

The table lists this clone with a few counts. V usage is TRBV4-3 and J usage is TRBJ2-1; no clear D. This CDR3 region has 15 residues. Germline values: CDR1 LGHNA, CDR2 YSLEER. V dropped 1 base and J dropped 4 bases, with 11 bases sitting between them. The CDR3 coding sequence is TGCGCCAGCAGCCAAGTGGTTATGGCGTACAATGAGCAGTTCTTC. Its protein product is CASSQVVMAYNEQFF.

The V gene is TRBV5-1, the J gene TRBJ2-7; the match to TRBD1 covers 9 bases. Germline assignment: CDR1 SGHRS and CDR2 YFSETQ. The CDR3 sequence is 15 residues long. J was trimmed by 3 bases and V by 4 bases; bases with no gene match: 8. The CDR3 here is CASSTPGQGIYEQYV. The CDR3 DNA follows: TGCGCCAGCAGCACCCCGGGACAGGGCATCTACGAGCAGTACGTC.

The rearrangement joins TRBV29-1 to TRBJ2-5, with 14 bases fitting TRBD2. Trimming took 7 bases from V and 4 from J; bases not matched to a gene: 2. Per the germline V gene, CDR1 is SQVTM and CDR2 is ANQGSEA. The CDR3 loop spans 13 amino acids. For the CDR3, the DNA is TGCAGCGCCGGGACTAGCGGGGGAGAGACCCAGTACTTC. As protein: CSAGTSGGETQYF.

The CDR3 DNA reads TGCGCCAGCAGCCCCGCTAGCTCAAACTACGAGCAGTACTTC. It is translated as CASSPASSNYEQYF. This chain uses TRBV5-1 with TRBJ2-7; D possibly corresponds to TRBD2 (5 bases). The CDR3 consists of 14 residues. Per germline, CDR1 SGHRS and CDR2 YFSETQ. Trimming pared 4 bases from V and 3 bases from J, leaving 14 bases between.

The V call is TRBV14, the J call TRBJ1-6; TRBD1 matches 10 bases. The V gene end was trimmed by 5 bases and the J gene end by 6 bases; junction bases not matched to a gene: 4. CDR1 and CDR2 from the germline V gene are SGHDN and FVKESK. This CDR3 is 15 amino acids long. CDR3 region: CASSDRDRGNSPLHF. The DNA for the CDR3 is TGTGCCAGCAGCGACCGGGACAGGGGTAATTCACCCCTCCACTTT.

This clone has only a few counts. The V call is TRBV7-2, the J call TRBJ1-4; D is uncertain. V was clipped by 1 base and J by 0 bases, with 6 bases between them. Germline loops: CDR1 SGHTA, CDR2 FQGNSA. The CDR3 runs 15 residues. CDR3 coding DNA: TGTGCCAGCAGCTTAGTGGCAACAACTAATGAAAAACTGTTTTTT. Protein: CASSLVATTNEKLFF.

This clone has only a few counts. This chain links TRBV30 with TRBJ1-5; possible D gene TRBD1, 5 bases. V dropped 4 bases and J dropped 2 bases, with 12 bases sitting between them. The CDR3 covers 14 residues. Germline lookup yields CDR1 GTSNPN and CDR2 SVGIG (reference sequence). CDR3: CAWTRSGRNQPQHF. DNA of the CDR3: TGTGCCTGGACGAGATCAGGGCGCAATCAGCCCCAGCATTTT.

This clone came up a few times. The genes are TRBV29-1 and TRBJ2-7, with TRBD1 identical over 7 bases. Looked up from germline, CDR1 is SQVTM and CDR2 is ANQGSEA. The CDR3 runs 12 residues. J lost 4 bases, V lost 6 bases, and 6 bases had no gene match. The CDR3 sequence is CSVRQGWYEQYF. The CDR3 DNA sequence: TGCAGCGTCCGACAGGGCTGGTACGAGCAGTACTTC.

Only a few counts were recorded for this clone. V and J are TRBV5-1 and TRBJ2-4; D is uncertain. Trimming removed 4 bases from V and 5 bases from J, with 10 bases in between. Germline lookup yields CDR1 SGHRS and CDR2 YFSETQ. The CDR3 consists of 13 residues. The DNA for the CDR3 is TGCGCCAGCAGCCTGATTCCGGAAAACATTCAGTACTTC. This codes for CASSLIPENIQYF. The whole variable domain, filled in from reference TRBV5-1 and TRBJ2-4, reads KAGVTQTPRYLIKTRGQQVTLSCSPISGHRSVSWYQQTPGQGLQFLFEYFSETQRNKGNFPGRFSGRQFSNSRSEMNVSTLELGDSALYLCASSLIPENIQYFGAGTRLSVL.

This chain joins TRBV9 and TRBJ1-3, with 7 bases aligning to TRBD1. Germline V CDR1 and CDR2: SGDLS, YYNGEE. The ends lost 4 bases at V and 0 bases at J; junction bases unmatched: 7. This CDR3 is 16 amino acids long. The CDR3 here is CASSPTGAFSGNTIYF. The CDR3 DNA follows: TGTGCCAGCAGCCCCACAGGGGCCTTCTCTGGAAACACCATATATTTT.

The rearrangement joins TRBV7-2 to TRBJ2-5; no clear D. The ends were cut back, 1 base at V and 9 bases at J, with 12 bases in the middle. This CDR3 has 13 residues. Per the germline V gene, CDR1 is SGHTA and CDR2 is FQGNSA. The CDR3 protein is CASSLDPSDPQYF. The DNA of the CDR3 is TGTGCCAGCAGCTTAGACCCCTCGGACCCCCAGTACTTC.

The chain joins TRBV12-5 to TRBJ2-7; the D is unclear. Looked up from germline, CDR1 is LGHNT and CDR2 is FRNRAP. The CDR3 consists of 14 residues. Deletions cut 7 bases from V and 2 bases from J, with 15 bases between. In nucleotides, the CDR3 is TGTGCTAGTGCTTACCTTCGGACCCCCTACGAGCAGTACTTC. Translated: CASAYLRTPYEQYF.

Turning to this clone: The sample holds other DNA sequences that translate to the same CDR3. This chain connects TRBV2 to TRBJ2-3, with D unclear. V was clipped by 5 bases and J by 0 bases, with 3 bases between them. Germline loops: CDR1 SNHLY, CDR2 FYNNEI. The CDR3 is 12 amino acids. CDR3 in amino acids: CASSSSTDTQYF. CDR3 coding DNA: TGTGCCAGCAGTTCTAGCACAGATACGCAGTATTTT.

On this clone itself: Distinct nucleotide sequences in the sample also encode this CDR3. The V call is TRBV7-2, the J call TRBJ2-7; D gene ambiguous. V was cut by 0 bases and J by 0 bases, with 3 bases left in between. Germline CDR1 and CDR2: SGHTA and FQGNSA. The CDR3 runs 13 residues. CDR3 amino acids: CASSLAASYEQYF. The DNA for the CDR3 is TGTGCCAGCAGCTTAGCGGCCTCCTACGAGCAGTACTTC.

This clone was observed a few times. This chain connects TRBV7-2 to TRBJ1-6; 7 nucleotides match TRBD1. V shed 5 bases and J 18 bases; nucleotides not matched to a gene: 13. The CDR3 runs to 13 residues. CDR1 and CDR2 from the germline V gene are SGHTA and FQGNSA. CDR3 nucleotide sequence: TGTGCCAGCAGCACATTCCGGGACAGCGTTCCCCACTTT. Translated, it gives CASSTFRDSVPHF.

The chain joins TRBV11-2 to TRBJ2-5; D is unclear. The CDR3 is 14 amino acids. Germline V gives CDR1 SGHAT, CDR2 FQNNGV. V was pared by 3 bases and J by 5 bases, with 13 bases between. CDR3 in amino acids: CASSLGLVFETQYF. CDR3 bases: TGTGCCAGCAGCTTGGGTCTAGTTTTTGAGACCCAGTACTTC.

The chain employs TRBV6-5 and TRBJ2-7; D is ambiguous. The CDR3 loop spans 12 amino acids. Germline CDR1 MNHEY, CDR2 SVGAGI. With 6 bases removed from V and 0 bases from J, the gap between germline ends came to 6 bases. This CDR3 is CASRGLSYEQYF. The CDR3 DNA is TGTGCCAGCAGAGGCCTCTCCTACGAGCAGTACTTC.

This clone was picked up a small number of times. Written as DNA, the CDR3 is TGCACCAGCAGCTCCCCGATCCGACTAGCGGGGGGCTACGAGCAGTACGTC. This gives the protein CTSSSPIRLAGGYEQYV. The chain has TRBV1 and TRBJ2-7; the table's D gene call, TRBD2, was not cross checked with the DNA. TRBV1 is a pseudogene. The CDR3 is 17 residues long.

The chain is built from TRBV5-4 and TRBJ1-1, with D possibly being TRBD1 (5 bases). The CDR3 runs 15 residues. The V gene lost 2 bases and the J gene lost 4 bases, with 15 bases spanning the gap. Looked up from germline, CDR1 is SGHNT and CDR2 is YYREEE (reference sequence). Written as DNA, the CDR3 is TGTGCCAGCAGCTTCCTACAGCTGGGGGGCACTGAAGCTTTCTTT. Protein sequence: CASSFLQLGGTEAFF.

This clone showed up many times. V usage is TRBV29-1 and J usage is TRBJ2-7, with D possibly called TRBD1 or TRBD2 (5 bases each). Trimming took off 6 bases at V and 1 base at J, with 16 bases between the two ends. Germline V gene sequence: CDR1 SQVTM, CDR2 ANQGSEA. This CDR3 spans 14 amino acids. CDR3 nucleotides: TGCAGCGTCCGCGGACTGACAGAATCCTACGAGCAGTACTTC. Its translation: CSVRGLTESYEQYF.

This clone was counted between two and nine times. The V call is TRBV6-5, the J call TRBJ1-6; no firm D call. Germline CDR1 and CDR2: MNHEY and SVGAGI. The CDR3 is made up of 15 amino acids. Trimming removed 5 bases at V and 6 bases at J, with 14 bases between. This CDR3 is CASSSPGGLNSPLHF. The CDR3, as DNA: TGTGCCAGCAGTAGCCCGGGAGGACTTAATTCACCCCTCCACTTT.

This clone showed up just a few times. V and J are TRBV4-3 and TRBJ1-2, with D uncertain. This CDR3 has 13 amino acids. Germline CDR1 reads LGHNA; CDR2 reads YSLEER. The germline V and J ends were trimmed by 4 bases and 8 bases, with 14 bases remaining between them. The DNA for the CDR3 is TGCGCCAGCAGCCCGCGAGGAGGCATCGGCTACACCTTC. Residues: CASSPRGGIGYTF.

The CDR3 spells CASRAQTPQFF. Written as DNA, the CDR3 is TGTGCCAGCAGAGCACAAACACCGCAGTTCTTC. This rearrangement joins TRBV2 to TRBJ2-1; D gene uncertain. In germline, CDR1 is SNHLY, CDR2 FYNNEI. The germline V and J ends were trimmed by 6 bases and 12 bases, with 12 bases remaining between them. This CDR3 is built from 11 residues.

This chain joins TRBV5-1 and TRBJ2-5; D call uncertain. This CDR3 comprises 14 residues. The V end lost 4 bases, the J end lost 3 bases, and 13 bases lay between the germline ends. Germline loops: CDR1 SGHRS, CDR2 YFSETQ. The CDR3 spells CASSLELLKETQYF. CDR3 sequence (DNA): TGCGCCAGCAGCCTGGAACTACTCAAAGAGACCCAGTACTTC.

The chain couples TRBV5-4 to TRBJ2-3; 9 bases match TRBD2. V shed 2 bases and J 4 bases; nucleotides not matched to a gene: 11. Germline CDR1 SGHNT, CDR2 YYREEE (reference sequence). The CDR3 extends over 17 amino acids. Here the CDR3 DNA reads TGTGCCAGCAGCTTTGGGGGGACTAGCCTCAGGGCAGATACGCAGTATTTT. Protein product: CASSFGGTSLRADTQYF.

CDR3 sequence reads: CASSEGDGSYGYTF. CDR3 nucleotides: TGTGCCAGCAGTGAAGGTGACGGGTCCTATGGCTACACCTTC. The rearrangement uses TRBV25-1 and TRBJ1-2; D unclear. The germline V gene encodes CDR1 MGHDK and CDR2 SYGVNS. The CDR3 loop spans 14 amino acids. V was cut by 2 bases and J by 4 bases, with 11 bases left in between.

This clone was observed a few times. Other nucleotide sequences in the sample specify the same CDR3. The CDR3 DNA is TGCGCCAGCAGCCAAGACTTCACAGATACGCAGTATTTT. Translated: CASSQDFTDTQYF. The chain has TRBV4-3 and TRBJ2-3; D remains ambiguous. The V end was cut by 0 bases, the J end by 2 bases, with 3 bases between. Germline CDR1 LGHNA, CDR2 YSLEER. The CDR3 totals 13 residues.